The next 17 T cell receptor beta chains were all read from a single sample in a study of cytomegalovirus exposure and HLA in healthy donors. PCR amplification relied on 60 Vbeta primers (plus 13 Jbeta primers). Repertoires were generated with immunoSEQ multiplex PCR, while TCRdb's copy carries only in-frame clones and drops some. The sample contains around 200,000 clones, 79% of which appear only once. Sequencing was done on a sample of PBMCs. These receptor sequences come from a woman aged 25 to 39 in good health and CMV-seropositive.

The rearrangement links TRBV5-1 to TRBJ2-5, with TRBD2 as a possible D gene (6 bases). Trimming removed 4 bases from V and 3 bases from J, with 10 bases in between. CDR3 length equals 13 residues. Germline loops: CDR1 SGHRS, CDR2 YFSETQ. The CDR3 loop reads CASSPGGEETQYF. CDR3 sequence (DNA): TGCGCCAGCAGCCCCGGAGGGGAAGAGACCCAGTACTTC.

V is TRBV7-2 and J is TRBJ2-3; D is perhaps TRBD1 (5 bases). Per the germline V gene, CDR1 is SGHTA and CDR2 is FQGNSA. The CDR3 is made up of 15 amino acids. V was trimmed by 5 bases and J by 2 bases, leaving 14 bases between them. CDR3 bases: TGTGCCAGCAGCCTTAGACAGCCCTTCACAGATACGCAGTATTTT. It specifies CASSLRQPFTDTQYF.

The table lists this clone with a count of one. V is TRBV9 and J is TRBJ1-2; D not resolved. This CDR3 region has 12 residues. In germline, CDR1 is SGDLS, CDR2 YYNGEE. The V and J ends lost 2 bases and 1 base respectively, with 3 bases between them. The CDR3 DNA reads TGTGCCAGCAGCGTCCATAACTATGGCTACACCTTC. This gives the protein CASSVHNYGYTF.

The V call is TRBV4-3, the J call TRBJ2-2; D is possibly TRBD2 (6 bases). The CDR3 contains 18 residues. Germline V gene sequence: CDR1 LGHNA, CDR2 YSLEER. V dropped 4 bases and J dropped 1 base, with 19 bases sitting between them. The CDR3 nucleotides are TGCGCCAGCAGCCTAAACCCCGTTGGGCGGGGGAACACCGGGGAGCTGTTTTTT. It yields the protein CASSLNPVGRGNTGELFF.

CDR3 in amino acids: CASSFGEEGYNEQFF. Written as DNA, the CDR3 is TGTGCCAGCAGCTTTGGGGAGGAGGGCTACAATGAGCAGTTCTTC. This rearrangement joins TRBV11-3 to TRBJ2-1; D might be TRBD2 (6 bases). CDR1 SGHNT and CDR2 YENEEA come from the germline V gene. V lost 3 bases and J lost 3, with 12 bases in between. The CDR3 has 15 amino acids.

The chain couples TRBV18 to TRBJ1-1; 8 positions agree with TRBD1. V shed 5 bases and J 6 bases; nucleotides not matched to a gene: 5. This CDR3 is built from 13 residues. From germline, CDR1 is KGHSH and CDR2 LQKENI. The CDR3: CASSSTGGAEAFF. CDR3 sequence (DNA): TGTGCCAGCTCATCTACAGGGGGAGCTGAAGCTTTCTTT.

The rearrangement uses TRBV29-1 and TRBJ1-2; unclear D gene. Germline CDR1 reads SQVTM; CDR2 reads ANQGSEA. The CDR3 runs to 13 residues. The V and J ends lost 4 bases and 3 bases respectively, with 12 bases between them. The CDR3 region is CSVVEGLHYGYTF. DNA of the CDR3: TGCAGCGTTGTCGAGGGCTTGCACTATGGCTACACCTTC.

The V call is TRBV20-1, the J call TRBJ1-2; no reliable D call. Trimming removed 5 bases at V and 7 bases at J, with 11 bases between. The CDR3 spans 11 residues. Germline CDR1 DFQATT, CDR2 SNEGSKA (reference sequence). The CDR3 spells CSAGLGSGYTF. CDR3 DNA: TGCAGTGCTGGCCTCGGGTCTGGCTACACCTTC.

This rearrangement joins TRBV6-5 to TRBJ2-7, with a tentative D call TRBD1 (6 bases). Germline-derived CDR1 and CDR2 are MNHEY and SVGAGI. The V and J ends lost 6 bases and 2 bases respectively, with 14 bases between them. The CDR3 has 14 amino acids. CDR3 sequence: CASRGPGHTYEQYF. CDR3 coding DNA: TGTGCCAGCAGGGGACCGGGACACACCTACGAGCAGTACTTC.

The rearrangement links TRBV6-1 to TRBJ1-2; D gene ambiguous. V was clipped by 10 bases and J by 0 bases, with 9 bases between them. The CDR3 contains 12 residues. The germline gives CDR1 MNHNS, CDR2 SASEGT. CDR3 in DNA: TGTGCCATCTGGGGAGCTAACTATGGCTACACCTTC. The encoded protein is CAIWGANYGYTF.

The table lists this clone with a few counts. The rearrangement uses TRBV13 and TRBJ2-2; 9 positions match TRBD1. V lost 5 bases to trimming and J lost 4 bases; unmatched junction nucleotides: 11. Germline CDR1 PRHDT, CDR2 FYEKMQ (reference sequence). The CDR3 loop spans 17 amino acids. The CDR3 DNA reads TGTGCCAGCAGCAATGTGGGGACAGGGTATCGCACCGGGGAGCTGTTTTTT. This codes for CASSNVGTGYRTGELFF.

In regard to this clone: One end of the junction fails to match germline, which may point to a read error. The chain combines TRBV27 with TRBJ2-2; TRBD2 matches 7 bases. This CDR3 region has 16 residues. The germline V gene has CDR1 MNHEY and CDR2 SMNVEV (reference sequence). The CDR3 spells CASSLSRESFTVELFF. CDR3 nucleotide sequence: TGTGCCAGCAGTTTATCGCGGGAGAGTTTTACCGTGGAGCTGTTTTTT.

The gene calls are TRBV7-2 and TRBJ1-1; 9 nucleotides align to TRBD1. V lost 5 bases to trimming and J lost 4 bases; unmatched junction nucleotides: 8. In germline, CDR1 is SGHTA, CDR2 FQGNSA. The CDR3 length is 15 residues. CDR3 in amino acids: CASSITGTGRTEAFF. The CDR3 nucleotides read TGTGCCAGCAGCATTACCGGGACAGGGCGCACTGAAGCTTTCTTT.

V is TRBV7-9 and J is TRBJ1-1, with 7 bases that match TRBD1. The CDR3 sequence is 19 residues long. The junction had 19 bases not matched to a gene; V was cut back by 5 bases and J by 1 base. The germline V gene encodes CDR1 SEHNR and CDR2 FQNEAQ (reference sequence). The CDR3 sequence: CASSRPPGQIFPKNTEAFF. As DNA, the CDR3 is TGTGCCAGCAGCAGGCCTCCGGGACAGATCTTTCCAAAGAACACTGAAGCTTTCTTT.

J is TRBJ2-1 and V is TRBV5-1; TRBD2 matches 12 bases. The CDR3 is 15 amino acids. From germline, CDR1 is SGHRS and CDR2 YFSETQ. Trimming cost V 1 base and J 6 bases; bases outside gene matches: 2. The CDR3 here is CASSLSSGGANEQFF. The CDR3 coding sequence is TGCGCCAGCAGCTTGTCTAGCGGGGGGGCCAATGAGCAGTTCTTC. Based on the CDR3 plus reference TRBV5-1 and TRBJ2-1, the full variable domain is KAGVTQTPRYLIKTRGQQVTLSCSPISGHRSVSWYQQTPGQGLQFLFEYFSETQRNKGNFPGRFSGRQFSNSRSEMNVSTLELGDSALYLCASSLSSGGANEQFFGPGTRLTVL.

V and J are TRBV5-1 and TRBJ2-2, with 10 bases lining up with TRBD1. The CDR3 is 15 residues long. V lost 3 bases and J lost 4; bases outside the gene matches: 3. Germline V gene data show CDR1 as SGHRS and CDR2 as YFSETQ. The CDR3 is CASSYGQGGTGELFF. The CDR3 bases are TGCGCCAGCAGCTACGGACAGGGGGGCACCGGGGAGCTGTTTTTT.

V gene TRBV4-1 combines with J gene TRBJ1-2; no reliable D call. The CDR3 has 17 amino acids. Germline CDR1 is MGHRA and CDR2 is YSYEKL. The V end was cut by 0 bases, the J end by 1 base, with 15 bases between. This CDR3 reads CASSQDLRRARNYGYTF. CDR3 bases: TGCGCCAGCAGCCAAGATCTTAGGAGGGCCCGTAACTATGGCTACACCTTC.